The source of this T cell receptor beta chain is a study of blood T cell repertoires in COVID-19. Study-level information: Sites across the United States, Italy and Spain contributed samples from acute and convalescent COVID-19.

The data were produced by immunoSEQ multiplex PCR, yet TCRdb's version contains in-frame clones alone and is incomplete. The data show approximately 66,000 clones, roughly 91% seen once. The receptor's source is a man aged 60-69 years with acute or convalescent COVID-19. Sequenced material: peripheral blood.

CDR3 in amino acids: CSVEKTVTDTQYF. The CDR3 nucleotides read TGCAGCGTTGAGAAGACAGTGACAGATACGCAGTATTTT. The chain joins TRBV29-1 to TRBJ2-3; maybe TRBD1 (5 bases). Germline CDR1 reads SQVTM; CDR2 reads ANQGSEA. The CDR3 is 13 residues long. The V end was cut by 3 bases, the J end by 3 bases, with 10 bases between.